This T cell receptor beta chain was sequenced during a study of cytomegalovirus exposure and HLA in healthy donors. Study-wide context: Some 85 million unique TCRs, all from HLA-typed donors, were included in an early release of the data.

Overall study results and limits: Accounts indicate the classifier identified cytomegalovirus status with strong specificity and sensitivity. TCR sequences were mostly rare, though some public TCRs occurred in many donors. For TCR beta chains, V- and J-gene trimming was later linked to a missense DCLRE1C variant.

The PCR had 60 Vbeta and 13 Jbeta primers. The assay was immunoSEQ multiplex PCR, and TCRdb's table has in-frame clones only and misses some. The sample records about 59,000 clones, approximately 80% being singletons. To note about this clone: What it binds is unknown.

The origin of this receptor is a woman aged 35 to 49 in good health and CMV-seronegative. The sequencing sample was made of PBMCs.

The CDR3 is CASSISRDYGYTF. CDR3 DNA: TGTGCCAGTAGTATCTCCAGGGACTATGGCTACACCTTC. The J gene is TRBJ1-2, the V gene TRBV19; maybe TRBD1 (5 bases). V lost 3 bases and J lost 3, with 8 bases in between. This CDR3 has 13 residues. CDR1 is LNHDA, CDR2 SQIVND, per germline (reference sequence).